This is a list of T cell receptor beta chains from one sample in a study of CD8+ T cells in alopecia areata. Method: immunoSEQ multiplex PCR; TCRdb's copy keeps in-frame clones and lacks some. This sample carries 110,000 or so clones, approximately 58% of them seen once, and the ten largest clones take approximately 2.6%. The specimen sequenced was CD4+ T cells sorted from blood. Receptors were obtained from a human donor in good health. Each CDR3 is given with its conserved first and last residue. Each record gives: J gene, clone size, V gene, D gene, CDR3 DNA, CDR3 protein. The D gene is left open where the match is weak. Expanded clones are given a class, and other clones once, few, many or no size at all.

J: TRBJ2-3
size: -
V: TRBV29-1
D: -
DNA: TGCAGCGCCGCGAGCACAGATACGCAGTATTTT
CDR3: CSAASTDTQYF

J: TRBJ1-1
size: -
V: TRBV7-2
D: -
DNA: TGTGCCAGCAGCTTAGATGCGAACACTGAAGCTTTCTTT
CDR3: CASSLDANTEAFF

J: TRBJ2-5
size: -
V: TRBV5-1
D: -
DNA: TGCGCCAGCAGCTTGGGCTCGGGTTCGGGAGAGACCCAGTACTTC
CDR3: CASSLGSGSGETQYF

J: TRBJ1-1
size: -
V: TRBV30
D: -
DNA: TGTGCCTGGAGTGTATTGAACACTGAAGCTTTCTTT
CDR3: CAWSVLNTEAFF

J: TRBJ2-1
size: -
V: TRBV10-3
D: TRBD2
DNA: TGTGCCATCAGGACTAGCGGGGGCCACTACAATGAGCAGTTCTTC
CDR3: CAIRTSGGHYNEQFF

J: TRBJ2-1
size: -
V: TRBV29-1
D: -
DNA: TGCAGCGTTGAATTCAGGGCCGAGCAGTTCTTC
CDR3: CSVEFRAEQFF

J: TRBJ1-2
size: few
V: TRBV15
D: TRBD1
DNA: TGTGCCACCAGCAGCTACCGGGACAGCAAAGGGGAGGGTCGGGGCTACACCTTC
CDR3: CATSSYRDSKGEGRGYTF

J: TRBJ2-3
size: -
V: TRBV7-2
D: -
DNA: TGTGCCAGCAGCTTATCCGGCGGTAGCACAGATACGCAGTATTTT
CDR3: CASSLSGGSTDTQYF

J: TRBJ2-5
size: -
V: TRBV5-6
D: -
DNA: TGTGCCAGCAGCAACCGGGACCCACAAGGGGAGACCCAGTACTTC
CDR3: CASSNRDPQGETQYF

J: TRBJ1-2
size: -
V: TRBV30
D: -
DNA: TGTGCCTGGAGCCCCACCCGGGACGGCGTCTATGGCTACACCTTC
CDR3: CAWSPTRDGVYGYTF

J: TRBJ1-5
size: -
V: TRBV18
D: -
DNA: TGTGCCAGCTCACCGACAGGCACTCAGCCCCAGCATTTT
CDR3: CASSPTGTQPQHF

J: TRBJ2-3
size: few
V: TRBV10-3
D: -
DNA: TGTGCCACCAGACAGGGAGGGGCAGATACGCAGTATTTT
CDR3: CATRQGGADTQYF

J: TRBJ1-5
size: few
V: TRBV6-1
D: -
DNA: TGTGCCAGCAGTGTCGACGGGTATAGCAATCAGCCCCAGCATTTT
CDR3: CASSVDGYSNQPQHF

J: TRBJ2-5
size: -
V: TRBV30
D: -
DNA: TGTGCCTGGAGTCGGCAGGGAAGAGAGACCCAGTACTTC
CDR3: CAWSRQGRETQYF

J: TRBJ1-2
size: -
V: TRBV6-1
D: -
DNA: TGTGCCAGCAGTACGGACGGACTTTATGGCTACACCTTC
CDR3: CASSTDGLYGYTF

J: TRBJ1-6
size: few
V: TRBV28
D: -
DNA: TGTGCCAGCATTCGTAGGGACGATAATTCACCCCTCCACTTT
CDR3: CASIRRDDNSPLHF

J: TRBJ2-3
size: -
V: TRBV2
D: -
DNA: TGTGCCAGCAGTGACCCTTCTCGGCCAGATACGCAGTATTTT
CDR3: CASSDPSRPDTQYF

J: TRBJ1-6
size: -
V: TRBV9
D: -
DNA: TGTGCCAGCAATCGCCGAGGCTCGGGGAATTCACCCCTCCACTTT
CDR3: CASNRRGSGNSPLHF

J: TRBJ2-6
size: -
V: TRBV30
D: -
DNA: TGTGCCTGGAGCCAAGGGTCTGGGGCCAACGTCCTGACTTTC
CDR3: CAWSQGSGANVLTF

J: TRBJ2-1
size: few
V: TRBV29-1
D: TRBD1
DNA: TGCAGCGCGAAGCAGGGGGCCGTGAATGAGCAGTTCTTC
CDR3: CSAKQGAVNEQFF

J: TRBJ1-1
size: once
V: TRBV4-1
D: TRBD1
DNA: TGCGCCAGCAGCCCCACGGACAGGGGGAACACTGAAGCTTTCTTT
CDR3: CASSPTDRGNTEAFF

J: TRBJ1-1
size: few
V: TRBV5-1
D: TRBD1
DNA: TGCGCCAGCAAGAGGGGGCCATGGGAGGTAGCTTTCTTT
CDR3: CASKRGPWEVAFF

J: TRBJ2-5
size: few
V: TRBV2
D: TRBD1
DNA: TGTGCCAGCAGTGCTAACGGACAGGGAGGGACCCAGTACTTC
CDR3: CASSANGQGGTQYF

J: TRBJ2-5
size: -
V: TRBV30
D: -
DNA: TGTGCCTGGACCAACCGGGAAAACAGGTACTTC
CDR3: CAWTNRENRYF